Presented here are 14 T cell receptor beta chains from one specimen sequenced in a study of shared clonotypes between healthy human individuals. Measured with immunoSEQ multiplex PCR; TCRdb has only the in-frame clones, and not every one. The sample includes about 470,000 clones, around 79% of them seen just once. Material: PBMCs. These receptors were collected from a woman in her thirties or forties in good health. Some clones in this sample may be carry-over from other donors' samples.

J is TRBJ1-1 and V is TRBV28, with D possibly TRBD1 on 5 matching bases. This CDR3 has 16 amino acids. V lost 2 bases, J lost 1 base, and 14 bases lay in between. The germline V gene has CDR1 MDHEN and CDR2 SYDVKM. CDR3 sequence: CASSLLGGTGNTEAFF. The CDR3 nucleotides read TGTGCCAGCAGTTTACTTGGGGGGACGGGGAACACTGAAGCTTTCTTT.

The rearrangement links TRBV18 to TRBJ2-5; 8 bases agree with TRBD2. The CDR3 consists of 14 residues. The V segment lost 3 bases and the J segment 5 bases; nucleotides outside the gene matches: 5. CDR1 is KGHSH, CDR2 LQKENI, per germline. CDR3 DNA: TGTGCCAGCTCACCGGGACTAGTAGTTGAGACCCAGTACTTC. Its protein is CASSPGLVVETQYF.

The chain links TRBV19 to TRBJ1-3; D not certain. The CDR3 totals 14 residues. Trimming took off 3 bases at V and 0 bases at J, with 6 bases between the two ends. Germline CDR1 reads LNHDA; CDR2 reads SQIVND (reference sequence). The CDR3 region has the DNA TGTGCCAGTAGTATTTATGCCTCTGGAAACACCATATATTTT. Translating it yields CASSIYASGNTIYF.

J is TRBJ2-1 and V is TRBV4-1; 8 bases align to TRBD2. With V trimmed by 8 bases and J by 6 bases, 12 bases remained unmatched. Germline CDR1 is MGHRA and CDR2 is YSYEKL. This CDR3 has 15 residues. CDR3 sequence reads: CASGRAGDLGNEQFF. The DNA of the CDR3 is TGCGCCAGCGGAAGAGCGGGAGATCTGGGCAATGAGCAGTTCTTC.

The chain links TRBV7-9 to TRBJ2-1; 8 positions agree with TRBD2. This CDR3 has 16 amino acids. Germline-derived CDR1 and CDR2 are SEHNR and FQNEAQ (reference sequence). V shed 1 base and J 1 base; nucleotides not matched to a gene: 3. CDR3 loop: CASSLVSGGSYNEQFF. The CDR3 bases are TGTGCCAGCAGCTTAGTTTCGGGAGGGTCCTACAATGAGCAGTTCTTC. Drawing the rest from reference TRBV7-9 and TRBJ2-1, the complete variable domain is DTGVSQNPRHKITKRGQNVTFRCDPISEHNRLYWYRQTLGQGPEFLTYFQNEAQLEKSRLLSDRFSAERPKGSFSTLEIQRTEQGDSAMYLCASSLVSGGSYNEQFFGPGTRLTVL.

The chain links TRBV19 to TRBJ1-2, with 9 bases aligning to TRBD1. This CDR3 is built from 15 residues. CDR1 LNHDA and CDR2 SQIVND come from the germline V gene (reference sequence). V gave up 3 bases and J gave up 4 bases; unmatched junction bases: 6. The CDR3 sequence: CASSIDRGTGYGYTF. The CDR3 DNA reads TGTGCCAGTAGTATCGACAGGGGGACTGGCTATGGCTACACCTTC.

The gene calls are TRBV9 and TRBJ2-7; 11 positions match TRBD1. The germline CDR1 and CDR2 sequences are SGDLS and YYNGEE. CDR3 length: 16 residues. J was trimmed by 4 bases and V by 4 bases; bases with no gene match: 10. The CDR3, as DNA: TGTGCCAGCAGCCCCCAGGACAGGGGGCTTTTGTACGAGCAGTACTTC. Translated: CASSPQDRGLLYEQYF.

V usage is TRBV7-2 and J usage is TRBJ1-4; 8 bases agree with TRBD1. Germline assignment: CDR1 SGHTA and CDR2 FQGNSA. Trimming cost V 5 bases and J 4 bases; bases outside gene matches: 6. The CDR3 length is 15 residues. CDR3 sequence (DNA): TGTGCCAGCAGCACGGGGGACAGGCGTAATGAAAAACTGTTTTTT. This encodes CASSTGDRRNEKLFF.

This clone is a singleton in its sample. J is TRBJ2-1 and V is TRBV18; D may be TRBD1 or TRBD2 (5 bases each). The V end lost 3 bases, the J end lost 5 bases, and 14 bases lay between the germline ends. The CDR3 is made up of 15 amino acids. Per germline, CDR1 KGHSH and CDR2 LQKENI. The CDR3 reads CASSPDRGSNNEQFF. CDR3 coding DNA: TGTGCCAGCTCACCGGATCGGGGCTCGAACAATGAGCAGTTCTTC.

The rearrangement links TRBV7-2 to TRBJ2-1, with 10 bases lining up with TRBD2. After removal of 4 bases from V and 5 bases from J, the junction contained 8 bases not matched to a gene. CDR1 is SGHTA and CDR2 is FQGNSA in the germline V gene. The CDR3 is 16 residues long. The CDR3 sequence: CASSSIGTSVNNEQFF. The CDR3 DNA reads TGTGCCAGCAGCTCCATCGGGACTAGCGTCAACAATGAGCAGTTCTTC.

Here the CDR3 DNA reads TGTGCCAGCAGCCAAGATGTCGCGGGGGGATCGGTTGAGCAGTACTTC. It is translated as CASSQDVAGGSVEQYF. The chain couples TRBV4-2 to TRBJ2-7; the match to TRBD2 covers 8 bases. Germline CDR1 and CDR2: LGHNA and YNFKEQ. Trimming at V came to 0 bases and at J to 7 bases, leaving 11 bases not matched to a gene. The CDR3 extends over 16 amino acids.

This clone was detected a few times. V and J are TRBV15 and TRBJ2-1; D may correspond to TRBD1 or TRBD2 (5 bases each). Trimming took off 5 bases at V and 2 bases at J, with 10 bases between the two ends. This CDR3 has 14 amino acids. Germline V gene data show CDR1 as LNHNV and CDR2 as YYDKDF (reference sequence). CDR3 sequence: CATSWDLTYNEQFF. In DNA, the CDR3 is TGTGCCACCAGCTGGGACCTAACCTACAATGAGCAGTTCTTC.

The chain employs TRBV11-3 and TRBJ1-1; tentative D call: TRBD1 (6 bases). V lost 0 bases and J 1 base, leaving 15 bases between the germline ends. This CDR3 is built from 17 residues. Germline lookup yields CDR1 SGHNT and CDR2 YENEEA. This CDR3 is CASSLDPSGTKNTEAFF. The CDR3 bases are TGTGCCAGCAGCTTAGATCCCTCCGGGACAAAGAACACTGAAGCTTTCTTT. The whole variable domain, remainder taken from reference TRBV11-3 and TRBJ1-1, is EAGVVQSPRYKIIEKKQPVAFWCNPISGHNTLYWYLQNLGQGPELLIRYENEEAVDDSQLPKDRFSAERLKGVDSTLKIQPAELGDSAVYLCASSLDPSGTKNTEAFFGQGTRLTVV.

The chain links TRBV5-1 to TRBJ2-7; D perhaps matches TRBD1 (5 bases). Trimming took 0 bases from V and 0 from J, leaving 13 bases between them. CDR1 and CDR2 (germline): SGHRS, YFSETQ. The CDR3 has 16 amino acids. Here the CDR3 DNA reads TGCGCCAGCAGCTTGGTGCCAGGGCACCCCTCCTACGAGCAGTACTTC. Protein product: CASSLVPGHPSYEQYF.